Below are 9 T cell receptor beta chains sequenced from a single sample in a study of cytomegalovirus exposure and HLA in healthy donors. Primers included in the PCR were 60 Vbeta and 13 Jbeta primers. Generated by immunoSEQ multiplex PCR, the TCRdb table keeps only in-frame clones and is missing some. The data hold about 200,000 clones, with around four fifths observed a single time. Sequenced: PBMCs. The receptors were gathered from a middle-aged woman in good health and CMV-seronegative.

This chain connects TRBV7-3 to TRBJ2-1; TRBD2 agrees at 12 bases. J gave up 8 bases and V 4 bases, and 6 bases lay outside the gene matches. The CDR3 consists of 15 residues. CDR1 is SGHTA, CDR2 FQGTGA, per germline. CDR3 sequence reads: CASSSGGLAGDEQFF. CDR3 bases: TGTGCCAGCAGCTCCGGGGGACTAGCGGGCGATGAGCAGTTCTTC.

Regarding this clone: Other nucleotide sequences from this sample produce the same CDR3. The rearrangement uses TRBV28 and TRBJ2-7; D ambiguous. The ends were cut back, 5 bases at V and 4 bases at J, with 6 bases in the middle. The CDR3 extends over 11 amino acids. From germline, CDR1 is MDHEN and CDR2 SYDVKM. CDR3: CASSREYEQYF. CDR3 in DNA: TGTGCCAGCAGTAGAGAATACGAGCAGTACTTC.

The V and J genes are TRBV30 and TRBJ1-5, with 7 bases fitting TRBD1. Germline CDR1 is GTSNPN and CDR2 is SVGIG (reference sequence). The CDR3 has 14 residues. With V trimmed by 5 bases and J by 2 bases, 6 bases remained unmatched. The CDR3 spells CAWGGQTGNQPQHF. The CDR3 DNA sequence: TGTGCCTGGGGGGGACAGACTGGCAATCAGCCCCAGCATTTT. Drawing the rest from reference TRBV30 and TRBJ1-5, the complete variable domain is SQTIHQWPATLVQPVGSPLSLECTVEGTSNPNLYWYRQAAGRGLQLLFYSVGIGQISSEVPQNLSASRPQDRQFILSSKKLLLSDSGFYLCAWGGQTGNQPQHFGDGTRLSIL.

This clone is labeled as medium-sized. Other DNA sequences within the sample encode an identical CDR3. The chain couples TRBV6-5 to TRBJ2-7; 10 bases agree with TRBD1. This CDR3 has 14 amino acids. The V and J ends lost 6 bases and 2 bases, in that order; junction bases with no gene match: 4. CDR1 MNHEY and CDR2 SVGAGI come from the germline V gene. The CDR3 DNA is TGTGCCAGCAGAACGGGACAGGGGACCTACGAGCAGTACTTC. Translating it yields CASRTGQGTYEQYF.

J is TRBJ2-7 and V is TRBV11-2, with D unclear. The germline gives CDR1 SGHAT, CDR2 FQNNGV. Trimming left V 4 bases short and J 4 bases short, with 11 bases between. This CDR3 region has 13 residues. CDR3 region: CASSSPPQYEQYF. The DNA for the CDR3 is TGTGCCAGCAGCTCCCCCCCTCAGTACGAGCAGTACTTC. The full variable domain, with the rest looked up from reference TRBV11-2 and TRBJ2-7, is EAGVAQSPRYKIIEKRQSVAFWCNPISGHATLYWYQQILGQGPKLLIQFQNNGVVDDSQLPKDRFSAERLKGVDSTLKIQPAKLEDSAVYLCASSSPPQYEQYFGPGTRLTVT.

The chain employs TRBV19 and TRBJ1-2; D possibly corresponds to TRBD1 (6 bases). Germline CDR1 reads LNHDA; CDR2 reads SQIVND (reference sequence). The CDR3 covers 16 residues. Trimming left V 3 bases short and J 4 bases short, with 18 bases between. The CDR3 reads CASSIDKQGMIYGYTF. The CDR3 DNA follows: TGTGCCAGTAGTATTGATAAACAGGGAATGATCTATGGCTACACCTTC.

This clone was observed at least ten times. J is TRBJ2-2 and V is TRBV29-1; 9 nucleotides align to TRBD2. CDR1 is SQVTM, CDR2 ANQGSEA, per germline. V lost 7 bases to trimming and J lost 7 bases; unmatched junction nucleotides: 7. The CDR3 extends over 13 amino acids. CDR3 protein: CSALAGAGGELFF. The DNA for the CDR3 is TGCAGCGCGTTAGCGGGAGCTGGCGGGGAGCTGTTTTTT.

The rearrangement links TRBV4-1 to TRBJ2-1, with D perhaps TRBD2 (6 bases). In germline, CDR1 is MGHRA, CDR2 YSYEKL. Trimming took off 2 bases at V and 0 bases at J, with 14 bases between the two ends. The CDR3 covers 17 residues. DNA of the CDR3: TGCGCCAGCAGCCAACCGGTTCGGGGGTCCTCCTACAATGAGCAGTTCTTC. It codes for CASSQPVRGSSYNEQFF.

CDR3 coding DNA: TGTGCCAGCAGCCAAGACCTCGGCACTGAAGCTTTCTTT. As protein: CASSQDLGTEAFF. This chain uses TRBV14 with TRBJ1-1; D remains ambiguous. Deletions cut 0 bases from V and 4 bases from J, with 6 bases between. Germline V gene data show CDR1 as SGHDN and CDR2 as FVKESK. The length of the CDR3 is 13 residues.